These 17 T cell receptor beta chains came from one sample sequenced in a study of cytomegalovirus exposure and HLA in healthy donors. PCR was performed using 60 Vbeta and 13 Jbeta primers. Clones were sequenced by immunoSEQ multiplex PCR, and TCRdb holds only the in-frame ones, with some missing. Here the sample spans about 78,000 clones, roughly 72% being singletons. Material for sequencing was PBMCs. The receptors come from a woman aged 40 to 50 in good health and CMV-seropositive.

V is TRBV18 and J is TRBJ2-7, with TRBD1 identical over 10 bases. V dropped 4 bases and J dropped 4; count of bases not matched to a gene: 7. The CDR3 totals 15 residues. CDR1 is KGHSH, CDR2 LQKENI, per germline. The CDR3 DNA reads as TGTGCCAGCTCACGAGAGACAGGGGGCATTTACGAGCAGTACTTC. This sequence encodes CASSRETGGIYEQYF.

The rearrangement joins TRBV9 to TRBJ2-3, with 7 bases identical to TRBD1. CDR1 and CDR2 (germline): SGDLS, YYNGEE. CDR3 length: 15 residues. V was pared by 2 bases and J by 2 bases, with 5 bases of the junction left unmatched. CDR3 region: CASSVGDRATDTQYF. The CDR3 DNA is TGTGCCAGCAGCGTGGGCGACAGGGCCACAGATACGCAGTATTTT.

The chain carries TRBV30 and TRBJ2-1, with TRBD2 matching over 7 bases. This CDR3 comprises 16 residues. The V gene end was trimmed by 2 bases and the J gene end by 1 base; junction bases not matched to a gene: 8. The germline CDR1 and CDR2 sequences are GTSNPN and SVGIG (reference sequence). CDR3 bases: TGTGCCTGGAGTTCCGCGGGAGTGAGGTCCTACAATGAGCAGTTCTTC. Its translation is CAWSSAGVRSYNEQFF.

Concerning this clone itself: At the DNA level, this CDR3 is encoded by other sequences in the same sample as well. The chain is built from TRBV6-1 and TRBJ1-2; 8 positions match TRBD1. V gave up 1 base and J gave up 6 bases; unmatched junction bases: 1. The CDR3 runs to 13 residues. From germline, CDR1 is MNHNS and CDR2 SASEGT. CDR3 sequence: CASSEVDRDGYTF. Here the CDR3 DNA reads TGTGCCAGCAGTGAAGTGGACAGGGATGGCTACACCTTC.

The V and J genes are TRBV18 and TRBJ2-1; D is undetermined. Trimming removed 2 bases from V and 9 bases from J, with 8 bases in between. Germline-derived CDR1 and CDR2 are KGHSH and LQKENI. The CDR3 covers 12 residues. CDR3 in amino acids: CASSPGETEQFF. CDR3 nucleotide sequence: TGTGCCAGCTCACCAGGAGAGACTGAGCAGTTCTTC. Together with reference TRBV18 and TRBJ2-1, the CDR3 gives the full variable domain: NAGVMQNPRHLVRRRGQEARLRCSPMKGHSHVYWYRQLPEEGLKFMVYLQKENIIDESGMPKERFSAEFPKEGPSILRIQQVVRGDSAAYFCASSPGETEQFFGPGTRLTVL.

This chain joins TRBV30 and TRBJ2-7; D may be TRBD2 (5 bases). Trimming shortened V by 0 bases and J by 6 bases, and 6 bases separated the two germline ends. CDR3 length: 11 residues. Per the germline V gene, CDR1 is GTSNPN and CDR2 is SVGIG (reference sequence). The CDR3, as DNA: TGTGCCTGGAGTGTAGGAGGCGAGCAGTACTTC. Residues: CAWSVGGEQYF.

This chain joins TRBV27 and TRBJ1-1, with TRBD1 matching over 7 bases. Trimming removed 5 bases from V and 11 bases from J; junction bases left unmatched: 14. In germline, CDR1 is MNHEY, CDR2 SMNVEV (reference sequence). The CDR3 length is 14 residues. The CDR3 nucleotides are TGTGCCAGCAGTACATTACAGGGGACCCTTCGGGCTTTCTTT. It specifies CASSTLQGTLRAFF.

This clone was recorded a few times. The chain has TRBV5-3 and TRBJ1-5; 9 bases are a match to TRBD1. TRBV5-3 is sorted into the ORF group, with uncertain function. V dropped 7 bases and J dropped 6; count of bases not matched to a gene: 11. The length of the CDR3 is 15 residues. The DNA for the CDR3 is TGTGCCAGATATACTTACAGGGGGCGCGGTCAGCCCCAGCATTTT. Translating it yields CARYTYRGRGQPQHF.

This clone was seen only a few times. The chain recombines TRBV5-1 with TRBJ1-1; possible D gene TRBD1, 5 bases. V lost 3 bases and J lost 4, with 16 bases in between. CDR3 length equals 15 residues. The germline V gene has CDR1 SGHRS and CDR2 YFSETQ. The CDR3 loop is CASSSTPGLGTEAFF. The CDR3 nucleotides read TGCGCCAGCAGCTCAACTCCAGGGTTGGGCACTGAAGCTTTCTTT. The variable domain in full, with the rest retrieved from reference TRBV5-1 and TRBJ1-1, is KAGVTQTPRYLIKTRGQQVTLSCSPISGHRSVSWYQQTPGQGLQFLFEYFSETQRNKGNFPGRFSGRQFSNSRSEMNVSTLELGDSALYLCASSSTPGLGTEAFFGQGTRLTVV.

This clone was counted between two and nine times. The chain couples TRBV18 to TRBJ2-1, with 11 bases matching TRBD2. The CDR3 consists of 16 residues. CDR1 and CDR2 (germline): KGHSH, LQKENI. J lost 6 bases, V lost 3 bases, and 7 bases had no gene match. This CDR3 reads CASSPTTSGGPNEQFF. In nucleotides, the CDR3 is TGTGCCAGCTCACCCACTACTAGCGGGGGCCCCAATGAGCAGTTCTTC. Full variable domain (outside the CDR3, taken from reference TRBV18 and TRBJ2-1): NAGVMQNPRHLVRRRGQEARLRCSPMKGHSHVYWYRQLPEEGLKFMVYLQKENIIDESGMPKERFSAEFPKEGPSILRIQQVVRGDSAAYFCASSPTTSGGPNEQFFGPGTRLTVL.

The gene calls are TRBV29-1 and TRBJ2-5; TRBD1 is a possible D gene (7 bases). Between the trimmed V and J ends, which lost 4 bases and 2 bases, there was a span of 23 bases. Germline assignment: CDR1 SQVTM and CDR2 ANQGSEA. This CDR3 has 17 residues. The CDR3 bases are TGCAGCGTTGGTGCGGGCAGGGGGGCAATCACTCAAGAGACCCAGTACTTC. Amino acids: CSVGAGRGAITQETQYF.

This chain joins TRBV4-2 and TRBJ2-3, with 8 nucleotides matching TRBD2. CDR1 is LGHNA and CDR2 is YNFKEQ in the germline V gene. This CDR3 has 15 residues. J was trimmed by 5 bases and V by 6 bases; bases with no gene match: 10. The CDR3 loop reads CASSPTSGGGDTQYF. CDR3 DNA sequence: TGTGCCAGCAGTCCAACTAGCGGTGGGGGAGATACGCAGTATTTT.

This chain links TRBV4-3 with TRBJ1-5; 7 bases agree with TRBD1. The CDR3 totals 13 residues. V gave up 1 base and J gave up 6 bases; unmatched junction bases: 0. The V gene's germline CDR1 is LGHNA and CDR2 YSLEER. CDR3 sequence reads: CASSQGQGQPQHF. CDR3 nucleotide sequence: TGCGCCAGCAGCCAAGGACAGGGTCAGCCCCAGCATTTT.

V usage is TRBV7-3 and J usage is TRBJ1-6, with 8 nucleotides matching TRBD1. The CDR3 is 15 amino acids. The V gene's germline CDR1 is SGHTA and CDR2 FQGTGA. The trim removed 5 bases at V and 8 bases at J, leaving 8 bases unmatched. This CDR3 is CASSQRTGPDSPLHF. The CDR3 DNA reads TGTGCCAGCAGCCAGAGGACAGGGCCGGATTCACCCCTCCACTTT.

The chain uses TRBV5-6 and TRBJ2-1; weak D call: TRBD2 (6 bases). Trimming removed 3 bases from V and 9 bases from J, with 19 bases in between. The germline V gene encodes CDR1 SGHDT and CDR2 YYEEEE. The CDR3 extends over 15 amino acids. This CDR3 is CASSSDYPAAGEQFF. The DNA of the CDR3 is TGTGCCAGCAGCTCGGACTATCCGGCAGCAGGTGAGCAGTTCTTC. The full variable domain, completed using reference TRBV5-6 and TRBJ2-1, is DAGVTQSPTHLIKTRGQQVTLRCSPKSGHDTVSWYQQALGQGPQFIFQYYEEEERQRGNFPDRFSGHQFPNYSSELNVNALLLGDSALYLCASSSDYPAAGEQFFGPGTRLTVL.

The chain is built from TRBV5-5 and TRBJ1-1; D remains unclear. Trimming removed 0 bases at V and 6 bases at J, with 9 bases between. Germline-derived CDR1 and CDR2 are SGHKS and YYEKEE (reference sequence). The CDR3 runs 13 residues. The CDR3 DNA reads TGTGCCAGCAGCTTGGTTGTAGTTTCTGAAGCTTTCTTT. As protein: CASSLVVVSEAFF.

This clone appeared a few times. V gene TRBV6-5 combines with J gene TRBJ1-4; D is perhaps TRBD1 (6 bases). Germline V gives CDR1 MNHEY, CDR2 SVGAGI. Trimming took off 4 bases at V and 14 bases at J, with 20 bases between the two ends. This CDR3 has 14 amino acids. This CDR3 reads CASSLQGGGTGLFF. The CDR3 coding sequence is TGTGCCAGCAGTTTACAGGGTGGGGGAACGGGGCTGTTTTTT.